A selection of T cell receptor beta chains follows, all from one sample in a study of OX40 agonist ivuxolimab in advanced cancers. Sequencing used immunoSEQ multiplex PCR; TCRdb keeps in-frame clones, though not all of them. Counted here are several thousand clones, around nine tenths occurring once; the ten biggest clones make up approximately 10%. The source material was CD4+ or CD8+ T cells sorted from blood, sampled in a trial of the OX40 agonist ivuxolimab. The receptors stem from an adult with an advanced solid tumor such as melanoma, head and neck, liver or kidney cancer. The conserved cysteine and the conserved F or W are not part of the CDR3 here.

J gene: TRBJ1-1; V gene: TRBV18; CDR3 protein: ASSPDRATTEAF
J gene: TRBJ2-5; V gene: TRBV6-1; CDR3 protein: ASSKFTGVGETQY
J gene: TRBJ2-1; V gene: TRBV6-1; CDR3 protein: ASSESGSYNEQF
J gene: TRBJ2-3; V gene: TRBV4-2; CDR3 protein: ASSRGRAGGPTDTQY
J gene: TRBJ2-5; V gene: TRBV5-5; CDR3 protein: ASSGAGRGQETQY
J gene: TRBJ1-3; V gene: TRBV19; CDR3 protein: ASRGQPISGNTIY
J gene: TRBJ2-5; V gene: TRBV7-5; CDR3 protein: VRSLARSQETQY
J gene: TRBJ2-3; V gene: TRBV29-1; CDR3 protein: SASERGGRNTQY
J gene: TRBJ2-2; V gene: TRBV14; CDR3 protein: ASSPSNTGELF
J gene: TRBJ2-3; V gene: TRBV11-3; CDR3 protein: ASSLLRSKTDTQY
J gene: TRBJ2-3; V gene: TRBV13; CDR3 protein: ASNPRGARTDTQY
J gene: TRBJ2-1; V gene: TRBV5-6; CDR3 protein: ASSSGLAGPLASYNEQF
J gene: TRBJ1-2; V gene: TRBV7-9; CDR3 protein: ASSSGPGDGYT
J gene: TRBJ2-3; V gene: TRBV6-5; CDR3 protein: ASSYGQGTDTQY
J gene: TRBJ2-1; V gene: TRBV7-9; CDR3 protein: ASSFRADEQF
J gene: TRBJ2-7; V gene: TRBV5-6; CDR3 protein: ASSLGSGSYEQY
J gene: TRBJ1-1; V gene: TRBV7-8; CDR3 protein: ASSLGQGGPTAF
J gene: TRBJ1-2; V gene: TRBV7-8; CDR3 protein: ASSWGQGVNYGYT
J gene: TRBJ2-3; V gene: TRBV2; CDR3 protein: ASSYPGQSTDTQY
J gene: TRBJ2-7; V gene: TRBV4-2; CDR3 protein: ASSQVLPTGTEQY
J gene: TRBJ2-1; V gene: TRBV5-4; CDR3 protein: ASSPRTGVDEQF
J gene: TRBJ1-5; V gene: TRBV27; CDR3 protein: ASSQGGNQPQH
J gene: TRBJ2-2; V gene: TRBV5-4; CDR3 protein: ASSPRGSANTGELF
J gene: TRBJ1-2; V gene: TRBV5-4; CDR3 protein: ASSLLGDMPNYGYT
J gene: TRBJ2-5; V gene: TRBV13; CDR3 protein: ASSLGLAGEETQY
J gene: TRBJ1-5; V gene: TRBV2; CDR3 protein: ASRDAQGSGNQPQH
J gene: TRBJ1-3; V gene: TRBV29-1; CDR3 protein: SVEDPTGNTGNTIY
J gene: TRBJ1-5; V gene: TRBV11-2; CDR3 protein: ASSLGLNQPQH
J gene: TRBJ1-6; V gene: TRBV6-1; CDR3 protein: ASIGGYNSPLH
J gene: TRBJ2-5; V gene: TRBV7-6; CDR3 protein: ASSLGSNRVSRETQY
J gene: TRBJ1-6; V gene: TRBV5-5; CDR3 protein: ASSLSGDRSPLH
J gene: TRBJ1-2; V gene: TRBV6-5; CDR3 protein: ASSMTGDYGYT
J gene: TRBJ2-7; V gene: TRBV4-1; CDR3 protein: ASSQVASTYEQY
J gene: TRBJ2-7; V gene: TRBV5-8; CDR3 protein: ASSLGGGSSYEQY
J gene: TRBJ2-5; V gene: TRBV2; CDR3 protein: ASTGQVNKQETQY
J gene: TRBJ1-2; V gene: TRBV2; CDR3 protein: ASMGQGFKGYT
J gene: TRBJ1-1; V gene: TRBV7-6; CDR3 protein: ASSLMGQNTEAF